This TCR beta chain was captured in a study of a mutant IDH1 vaccine in newly diagnosed glioma. In the study overall: Week 35 held visit V12, while week 47 held visit V13.

Study-wide findings and caveats: Alterations occurring in top peripheral T cell clonotypes seemed unrelated to pseudoprogression. Among all patients, vaccine-induced immune responses occurred in over 80%.

Per the germline V gene, CDR1 is SGHRS and CDR2 is YFSETQ. V was shortened by 5 bases and J by 2 bases, with 8 bases between the two germline ends. The CDR3 length is 13 residues. The data were produced by immunoSEQ multiplex PCR, yet TCRdb's version contains in-frame clones alone and is incomplete. The data show tens of thousands of clones, about two thirds seen once. Time point indicated: week 47, end of study. Each dose of the vaccine consisted of 300 ug of mutant IDH1 20-mer peptide, with topical imiquimod. With regard to this clone: Its antigen remains unknown.

The clonotype comes from a man in his forties or fifties with glioma. Some clones in this sample may be carry-over from other donors' samples. The sample was peripheral blood mononuclear cells (PBMCs), taken from a glioma patient whose treatment included an IDH1 peptide vaccine. V and J are TRBV5-1 and TRBJ1-3, with D unresolved. The CDR3 DNA reads TGCGCCAGCAGTCCCGGGCCTGGAAACACCATATATTTT. Translation: CASSPGPGNTIYF.